The 27 T cell receptor beta chains below were found in one sample sequenced in a study of blood T cell repertoires in COVID-19. TCRdb's copy holds only in-frame clones and misses some; the assay was immunoSEQ multiplex PCR. Among hundreds of thousands of clones listed, roughly 90% were seen once. Input material: PBMCs or T cells enriched from blood (not recorded which). These receptors all stem from a man aged 35-49 years who had recovered from COVID-19.

The DNA of the CDR3 is TGTGCCAGCAGCCGCCGGGGGACCGATGAAAAACTGTTTTTT. Its translation: CASSRRGTDEKLFF. The chain uses TRBV9 and TRBJ1-4; D may be TRBD1 (5 bases). The germline V gene encodes CDR1 SGDLS and CDR2 YYNGEE. Trimming pared 4 bases from V and 6 bases from J, leaving 13 bases between. This CDR3 comprises 14 residues.

The chain has TRBV5-6 and TRBJ1-6, with D maybe TRBD1 (6 bases). Germline-derived CDR1 and CDR2 are SGHDT and YYEEEE. The CDR3 runs to 14 residues. Between the trimmed V and J ends, which lost 0 bases and 7 bases, there was a span of 8 bases. CDR3 coding DNA: TGTGCCAGCAGCTTGGCAGGGGTAAATTCACCCCTCCACTTT. Amino acid sequence: CASSLAGVNSPLHF. The full variable domain, in which reference TRBV5-6 and TRBJ1-6 provide the parts outside the CDR3, is DAGVTQSPTHLIKTRGQQVTLRCSPKSGHDTVSWYQQALGQGPQFIFQYYEEEERQRGNFPDRFSGHQFPNYSSELNVNALLLGDSALYLCASSLAGVNSPLHFGNGTRLTVT.

The chain carries TRBV6-5 and TRBJ1-1; tentatively, D is TRBD1 (6 bases). From germline, CDR1 is MNHEY and CDR2 SVGAGI. The CDR3 is 14 amino acids. Deletions cut 6 bases from V and 2 bases from J, with 13 bases between. In nucleotides, the CDR3 is TGTGCCAGCAGCCGGTCGGGGGGCAACACTGAAGCTTTCTTT. Translated: CASSRSGGNTEAFF.

The chain recombines TRBV28 with TRBJ2-7; 7 positions agree with TRBD1. This CDR3 has 14 amino acids. V shed 2 bases and J 1 base; nucleotides not matched to a gene: 2. Per germline, CDR1 MDHEN and CDR2 SYDVKM. CDR3 protein: CASSLGTVSYEQYF. Written as DNA, the CDR3 is TGTGCCAGCAGTTTAGGGACAGTATCCTACGAGCAGTACTTC. Filled out from reference TRBV28 and TRBJ2-7, the complete variable domain reads DVKVTQSSRYLVKRTGEKVFLECVQDMDHENMFWYRQDPGLGLRLIYFSYDVKMKEKGDIPEGYSVSREKKERFSLILESASTNQTSMYLCASSLGTVSYEQYFGPGTRLTVT.

The rearrangement uses TRBV30 and TRBJ1-4; TRBD1 aligns across 10 bases. This CDR3 is built from 14 residues. Germline V gene sequence: CDR1 GTSNPN, CDR2 SVGIG (reference sequence). DNA of the CDR3: TGTGCTGGAGGGAGGGACAGGGGAAATGAAAAACTGTTTTTT. Its translation is CAGGRDRGNEKLFF.

This clone showed up just once. The rearrangement links TRBV30 to TRBJ1-5; the match to TRBD1 covers 9 bases. Germline V lookup: CDR1 GTSNPN, CDR2 SVGIG (reference sequence). CDR3 length equals 14 residues. The J segment lost 5 bases and the V segment lost 2 bases, leaving 4 bases of the junction unmatched. CDR3 nucleotides: TGTGCCTGGAGTCCGACAGGGGGGGATCAGCCCCAGCATTTT. It codes for CAWSPTGGDQPQHF.

The V call is TRBV14, the J call TRBJ1-1, with D unclear. The V and J ends lost 2 bases and 4 bases respectively, with 2 bases between them. Per germline, CDR1 SGHDN and CDR2 FVKESK. CDR3 size: 11 residues. For the CDR3, the DNA is TGTGCCAGCAGCCAACTCACTGAAGCTTTCTTT. Amino acids: CASSQLTEAFF.

The chain combines TRBV7-8 with TRBJ1-2; 10 nucleotides line up with TRBD1. CDR1 is SGHVS, CDR2 FQNEAQ, per germline. After removal of 3 bases from V and 7 bases from J, the junction contained 8 bases not matched to a gene. CDR3 length: 15 amino acids. The CDR3 loop is CASSLVDRGPGGYTF. The CDR3 DNA reads TGTGCCAGCAGCTTGGTAGACAGGGGGCCGGGTGGCTACACCTTC.

The chain combines TRBV7-9 with TRBJ1-4, with D perhaps matching TRBD1 (6 bases). In germline, CDR1 is SEHNR, CDR2 FQNEAQ (reference sequence). The CDR3 extends over 17 amino acids. Trimming shortened V by 1 base and J by 0 bases, and 12 bases separated the two germline ends. The CDR3, as DNA: TGTGCCAGCAGCTTAGAGCTAGGGGGACCAACTAATGAAAAACTGTTTTTT. Amino acids: CASSLELGGPTNEKLFF.

The chain carries TRBV6-1 and TRBJ1-2; D unclear. CDR3 length: 15 amino acids. The V end was cut by 3 bases, the J end by 3 bases, with 14 bases between. The germline V gene has CDR1 MNHNS and CDR2 SASEGT. The CDR3 reads CASSDDLGVYYGYTF. The CDR3 region has the DNA TGTGCCAGCAGTGATGATTTAGGAGTGTACTATGGCTACACCTTC.

The V gene is TRBV19, the J gene TRBJ1-5; D possibly corresponds to TRBD1 (6 bases). CDR1 is LNHDA and CDR2 is SQIVND in the germline V gene (reference sequence). This CDR3 region has 15 residues. Between the trimmed V and J ends, which lost 2 bases and 3 bases, there was a span of 11 bases. The CDR3 DNA reads TGTGCCAGTAGTATAACGGGACATGTCAATCAGCCCCAGCATTTT. Translation: CASSITGHVNQPQHF.

This chain connects TRBV6-5 to TRBJ2-7, with 9 positions matching TRBD1. V was clipped by 0 bases and J by 4 bases; unmatched bases: 1. This CDR3 is 14 amino acids long. The germline gives CDR1 MNHEY, CDR2 SVGAGI. The DNA of the CDR3 is TGTGCCAGCAGTTACTCCGACAGGGGGTACGAGCAGTACTTC. Amino acid sequence: CASSYSDRGYEQYF.

This clone was seen a few times. This sequence joins TRBV11-3 and TRBJ2-3; possibly TRBD2 for D (6 bases). This CDR3 comprises 17 residues. In germline, CDR1 is SGHNT, CDR2 YENEEA. Trimming pared 2 bases from V and 4 bases from J, leaving 19 bases between. CDR3 DNA: TGTGCCAGCAGCTTAAGGTTGGGGGGACCTCTTGCAGATACGCAGTATTTT. This sequence encodes CASSLRLGGPLADTQYF. The full variable domain, its missing parts supplied by reference TRBV11-3 and TRBJ2-3, is EAGVVQSPRYKIIEKKQPVAFWCNPISGHNTLYWYLQNLGQGPELLIRYENEEAVDDSQLPKDRFSAERLKGVDSTLKIQPAELGDSAVYLCASSLRLGGPLADTQYFGPGTRLTVL.

The J gene is TRBJ2-6, the V gene TRBV7-3; 9 bases agree with TRBD1. Unmatched junction bases numbered 9, after V lost 5 bases and J lost 4 bases. CDR1 and CDR2 from the germline V gene are SGHTA and FQGTGA. The CDR3 has 17 amino acids. This CDR3 reads CASSPPGQGAGANVLTF. In nucleotides, the CDR3 is TGTGCCAGCAGCCCGCCGGGACAGGGTGCCGGGGCCAACGTCCTGACTTTC.

The V gene is TRBV19, the J gene TRBJ1-4, with D tentatively TRBD1 (6 bases). Germline loops: CDR1 LNHDA, CDR2 SQIVND (reference sequence). CDR3 length: 17 amino acids. The V end was cut by 5 bases, the J end by 0 bases, with 16 bases between. CDR3 in amino acids: CASSDPGTPATNEKLFF. Written as DNA, the CDR3 is TGTGCCAGTAGTGACCCCGGGACACCGGCAACTAATGAAAAACTGTTTTTT.

This clone was seen a few times. The chain carries TRBV19 and TRBJ1-1; D not resolved. V was shortened by 5 bases and J by 1 base, with 8 bases between the two germline ends. This CDR3 is 13 amino acids long. Germline CDR1 LNHDA, CDR2 SQIVND (reference sequence). The CDR3 nucleotides read TGTGCCAGTAGTCCCACTGAGAACACTGAAGCTTTCTTT. Residues: CASSPTENTEAFF.

The chain combines TRBV29-1 with TRBJ2-2; 9 bases line up with TRBD1. V shed 7 bases and J 5 bases; nucleotides not matched to a gene: 5. Germline V CDR1 and CDR2: SQVTM, ANQGSEA. This CDR3 contains 13 residues. The CDR3 DNA reads as TGCAGCGCCCCGGGACAGGGTACCGGGGAGCTGTTTTTT. Translated: CSAPGQGTGELFF.

This clone was counted only a few times. The gene calls are TRBV14 and TRBJ2-1; 7 nucleotides match TRBD1. After removal of 5 bases from V and 0 bases from J, the junction contained 10 bases not matched to a gene. Germline V gives CDR1 SGHDN, CDR2 FVKESK. The CDR3 loop spans 17 amino acids. CDR3 region: CASSRQGLSNSYNEQFF. The CDR3 region has the DNA TGTGCCAGCAGCAGACAGGGCCTGAGCAACTCCTACAATGAGCAGTTCTTC.

The chain uses TRBV25-1 and TRBJ1-2, with D maybe TRBD1 (6 bases). This CDR3 contains 14 residues. Trimming took off 7 bases at V and 4 bases at J, with 16 bases between the two ends. Germline assignment: CDR1 MGHDK and CDR2 SYGVNS. The CDR3 protein is CASKGRGQGYGYTF. CDR3 coding DNA: TGTGCCAGCAAGGGAAGGGGACAAGGCTATGGCTACACCTTC.

Concerning this clone itself: One end of the junction does not line up with germline, which may come from a read error. J is TRBJ2-5 and V is TRBV7-7, with 9 bases matching TRBD1. The CDR3 length is 15 residues. Looked up from germline, CDR1 is SSHAT and CDR2 is FNYEAQ (reference sequence). CDR3 loop: CASSSDRGSGETQYF. CDR3 coding DNA: TGTGCTAGCAGCTCGGACAGGGGCAGTGGTGAGACCCAGTACTTC.

This chain uses TRBV6-5 with TRBJ1-1; D is possibly TRBD1 (5 bases). The germline CDR1 and CDR2 sequences are MNHEY and SVGAGI. Trimming left V 0 bases short and J 4 bases short, with 12 bases between. This CDR3 has 15 residues. Here the CDR3 DNA reads TGTGCCAGCAGTTACTCGGGTGGGGGAGGCACTGAAGCTTTCTTT. It specifies CASSYSGGGGTEAFF.

The CDR3 sequence is CAIPNEYTGELFF. For the CDR3, the DNA is TGTGCCATCCCAAATGAGTACACCGGGGAGCTGTTTTTT. The V gene is TRBV6-5, the J gene TRBJ2-2, with unresolved D. CDR1 and CDR2 (germline): MNHEY, SVGAGI. The CDR3 is 13 amino acids. Trimming cost V 10 bases and J 3 bases, with 12 bases left between them.

A single count supports this clone. The V gene is TRBV12-3 or TRBV12-4, the J gene TRBJ2-1; unclear D gene. The CDR3 is 12 amino acids. V lost 4 bases and J 6 bases, leaving 7 bases between the germline ends. CDR3: CASSSSSNEQFF. CDR3 sequence (DNA): TGTGCCAGCAGTTCCTCGAGCAATGAGCAGTTCTTC.

This clone was detected many times. The V gene is TRBV6-5, the J gene TRBJ1-5, with D possibly being TRBD1 (5 bases). CDR1 and CDR2 (germline): MNHEY, SVGAGI. The CDR3 runs 14 residues. V was clipped by 7 bases and J by 0 bases, with 10 bases between them. For the CDR3, the DNA is TGTGCCAGCAAGGGACTAAATAGCAATCAGCCCCAGCATTTT. Amino acids: CASKGLNSNQPQHF.

A word on this clone: The junction departs from germline at one end; a sequencing error may be responsible. This chain joins TRBV7-9 and TRBJ2-1, with D possibly matching TRBD1 (6 bases). The CDR3 sequence is 12 residues long. From germline, CDR1 is SEHNR and CDR2 FQNEAQ (reference sequence). The CDR3 DNA sequence: TGTGCCAGCAGCTTACAACCGGCAAGGGGGATCTTC. This sequence encodes CASSLQPARGIF.

The V and J genes are TRBV2 and TRBJ2-1, with a tentative D call TRBD1 (6 bases). Germline V CDR1 and CDR2: SNHLY, FYNNEI. V lost 11 bases and J lost 9, with 17 bases in between. The CDR3 sequence is 12 residues long. Written as DNA, the CDR3 is TGTGCCGGGGGCCCGGCCGGGGTTGAGCAGTTCTTC. The encoded protein is CAGGPAGVEQFF.

J is TRBJ1-1 and V is TRBV29-1; 8 bases are shared with TRBD1. Germline CDR1 reads SQVTM; CDR2 reads ANQGSEA. This CDR3 contains 17 residues. Unmatched junction bases numbered 12, after V lost 2 bases and J lost 1 base. The CDR3 DNA sequence: TGCAGCGTTGAAAGCGGAGGGACAGGCACTAGGAACACTGAAGCTTTCTTT. Translated, it gives CSVESGGTGTRNTEAFF.